This T cell receptor beta chain was sequenced in a study of T-cell reconstitution after alpha-beta-depleted transplantation in children. Library preparation (for TCRbeta) was performed with unique molecular identifiers. TCRdb reprocessed the PCR reads with MiXCR, giving one entry per CDR3 protein. The sample shows under 450,000 distinct CDR3 sequences, more than 10% of them seen only once. In this sample, this clonotype turned up many times. V was clipped by 7 bases and J by 6 bases, with 13 bases between them. This CDR3 comprises 11 residues. Germline CDR1 is SQVTM and CDR2 is ANQGSEA. The chain carries TRBV29-1 and TRBJ2-7, with unresolved D. The origin of this receptor is a human donor who donated a stem cell graft to a child with Fanconi anemia. This specimen was PBMCs, taken from the stem cell graft. CDR3 residues: CSAATGFEQYF. The CDR3 nucleotides are TGCAGCGCCGCGACTGGCTTCGAGCAGTACTTC.